One sample yielded the 3 T cell receptor beta chains listed below, sequenced in a study of OX40 agonist ivuxolimab in advanced cancers. Repertoires were generated with immunoSEQ multiplex PCR, while TCRdb's copy carries only in-frame clones and drops some. The sample holds about 82,000 clones, roughly 91% seen once. This material consisted of CD4+ or CD8+ T cells sorted from blood, taken in a trial of the OX40 agonist ivuxolimab. The source of these receptors is an adult with an advanced solid tumor such as melanoma, head and neck, liver or kidney cancer.

This clone came up once. The chain recombines TRBV10-1 with TRBJ1-1; TRBD1 aligns across 8 bases. Germline V CDR1 and CDR2: WNHNN, SYGVQD (reference sequence). The CDR3 consists of 17 residues. The V gene end was trimmed by 5 bases and the J gene end by 0 bases; junction bases not matched to a gene: 11. The CDR3 DNA sequence: TGCGCCAGCAGTCCTATTCCCGGGACAGGTATGAACACTGAAGCTTTCTTT. The encoded protein is CASSPIPGTGMNTEAFF.

This clone was recorded only once. The J gene is TRBJ2-5, the V gene TRBV21-1; the DNA was not compared with TRBD2, the D call given in the table. TRBV21-1 is assigned pseudogene status. The CDR3 is 15 residues long. CDR3 residues: CASSKELAGKETQYF. As DNA, the CDR3 is TGTGCCAGCAGCAAAGAACTAGCGGGAAAAGAGACCCAGTACTTC.

The chain couples TRBV7-9 to TRBJ2-3; no clear D. CDR1 SEHNR and CDR2 FQNEAQ come from the germline V gene (reference sequence). The CDR3 has 15 residues. Trimming took off 2 bases at V and 0 bases at J, with 9 bases between the two ends. CDR3 residues: CASSLPVSSTDTQYF. The CDR3 DNA is TGTGCCAGCAGCTTACCTGTCTCTAGCACAGATACGCAGTATTTT.